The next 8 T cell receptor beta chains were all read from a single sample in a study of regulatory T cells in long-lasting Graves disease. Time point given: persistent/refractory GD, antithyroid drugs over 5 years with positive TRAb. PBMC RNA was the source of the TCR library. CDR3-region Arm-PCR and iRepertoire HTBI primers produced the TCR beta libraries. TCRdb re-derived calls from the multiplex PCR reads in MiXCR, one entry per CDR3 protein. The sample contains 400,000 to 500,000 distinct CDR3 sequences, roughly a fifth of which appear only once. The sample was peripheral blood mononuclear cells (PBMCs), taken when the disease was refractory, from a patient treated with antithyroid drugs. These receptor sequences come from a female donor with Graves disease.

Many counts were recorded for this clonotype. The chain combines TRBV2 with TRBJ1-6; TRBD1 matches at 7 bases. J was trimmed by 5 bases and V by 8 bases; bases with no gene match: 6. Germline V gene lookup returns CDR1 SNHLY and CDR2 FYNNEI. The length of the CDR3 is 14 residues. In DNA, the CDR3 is TGTGCCAGCGACTGGGACAGTCATAATTCACCCCTCCACTTT. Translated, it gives CASDWDSHNSPLHF.

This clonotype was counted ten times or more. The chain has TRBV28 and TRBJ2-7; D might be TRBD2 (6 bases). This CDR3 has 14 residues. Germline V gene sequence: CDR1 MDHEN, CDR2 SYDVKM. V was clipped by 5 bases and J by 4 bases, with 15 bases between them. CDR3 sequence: CASSRRGSGYEQYF. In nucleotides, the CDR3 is TGTGCCAGCAGTCGCCGGGGGAGCGGGTACGAGCAGTACTTC.

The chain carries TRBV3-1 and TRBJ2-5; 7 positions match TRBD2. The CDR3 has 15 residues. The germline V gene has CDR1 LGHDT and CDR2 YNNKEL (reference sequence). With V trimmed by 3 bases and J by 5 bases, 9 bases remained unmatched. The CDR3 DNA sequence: TGTGCCAGCAGCCAGGGAGGGGCGCGTAGGGAGACCCAGTACTTC. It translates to CASSQGGARRETQYF.

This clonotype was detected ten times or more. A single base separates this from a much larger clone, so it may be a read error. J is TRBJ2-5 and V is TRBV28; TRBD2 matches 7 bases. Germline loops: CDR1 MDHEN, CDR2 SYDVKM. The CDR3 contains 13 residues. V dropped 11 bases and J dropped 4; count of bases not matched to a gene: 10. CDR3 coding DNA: TGTGCCGTCCGATCGGGGGGAGGAGAGACCCAGTACTTC. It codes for CAVRSGGGETQYF.

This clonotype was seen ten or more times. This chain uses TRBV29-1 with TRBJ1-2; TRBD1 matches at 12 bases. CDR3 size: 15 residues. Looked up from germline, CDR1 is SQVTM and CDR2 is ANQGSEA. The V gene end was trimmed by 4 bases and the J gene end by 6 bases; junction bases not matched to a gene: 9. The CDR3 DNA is TGCAGCGTTGGAGCTACCCGGGACAGGGGGCATGGCTACACCTTC. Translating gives CSVGATRDRGHGYTF.

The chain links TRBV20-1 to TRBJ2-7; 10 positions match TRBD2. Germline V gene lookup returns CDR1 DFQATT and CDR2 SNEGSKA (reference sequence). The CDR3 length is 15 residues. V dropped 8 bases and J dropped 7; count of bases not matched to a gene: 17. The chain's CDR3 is CSPKKGLAGAGEQYF. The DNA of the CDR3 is TGCAGTCCCAAAAAGGGGCTAGCGGGAGCGGGGGAGCAGTACTTC.

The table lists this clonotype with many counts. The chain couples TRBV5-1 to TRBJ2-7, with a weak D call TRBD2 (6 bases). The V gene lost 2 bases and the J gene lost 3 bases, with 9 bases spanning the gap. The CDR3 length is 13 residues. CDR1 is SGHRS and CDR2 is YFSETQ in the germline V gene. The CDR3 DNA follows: TGCGCCAGCAGCTTAACGGGGGACTACGAGCAGTACTTC. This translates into CASSLTGDYEQYF.

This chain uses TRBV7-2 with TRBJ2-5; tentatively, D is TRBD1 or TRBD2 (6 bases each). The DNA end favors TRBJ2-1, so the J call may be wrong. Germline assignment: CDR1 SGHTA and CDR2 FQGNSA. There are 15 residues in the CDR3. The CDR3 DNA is TGTGCCAGCAGCTTATTAGGGGGAGGTTACAATGAGCAGTTCTTC. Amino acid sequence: CASSLLGGGYNEQFF.